This T cell receptor beta chain was identified during a study of OX40 agonist ivuxolimab in advanced cancers. The wider study: Partial responses, seen in three patients, involved one hepatocellular carcinoma and two cutaneous melanomas.

The V gene lost 0 bases and the J gene lost 5 bases, with 13 bases spanning the gap. The CDR3 consists of 15 residues. CDR1 and CDR2 (germline): LGHNA, YSLEER. Whole-study findings and limits: Antigen specificity of clonally expanded peripheral T cells was not established. More expanded clones were found, on average, in CD8+ than in CD4+ T cells.

Here immunoSEQ multiplex PCR was the method, and the copy in TCRdb shows in-frame clones only, minus some. The sample records about 27,000 clones, around 90% being singletons. Turning to this clone: The antigen remains undetermined.

The source of this sequence is an adult with an advanced solid tumor such as melanoma, head and neck, liver or kidney cancer. The chain employs TRBV4-3 and TRBJ1-2; D gene unclear. The sample consisted of CD4+ or CD8+ T cells sorted from blood, taken in a trial of the OX40 agonist ivuxolimab. CDR3: CASSQDTGVRYGYTF. CDR3 bases: TGCGCCAGCAGCCAAGATACGGGAGTAAGGTATGGCTACACCTTC.